Listed here are 9 T cell receptor beta chains from one sample, sequenced in a study of blood T cells in healthy people across ages. A sample-barcoded 5' primer and a J-beta primer mix were used in a second PCR of roughly 6 to 11 cycles. TCRdb fed the 5' RACE reads into MiXCR, producing one record per CDR3 protein. Of about 580,000 distinct CDR3 sequences in the sample, under 55% are singletons; the top ten hold about 26%. The sequencing sample was made of blood. The receptor set was obtained from a man older than 75 in good health.

V gene TRBV9 combines with J gene TRBJ2-2, with unresolved D. V lost 0 bases to trimming and J lost 4 bases, with 4 bases between them. Germline values: CDR1 SGDLS, CDR2 YYNGEE. The CDR3 sequence is 13 residues long. CDR3 region: CASSVGFTGELFF. CDR3 nucleotides: TGTGCCAGCAGCGTAGGTTTCACCGGGGAGCTGTTTTTT.

This sequence joins TRBV7-9 and TRBJ2-7, with 7 bases fitting TRBD1. The CDR3 is 14 residues long. The germline V gene has CDR1 SEHNR and CDR2 FQNEAQ (reference sequence). With 1 base clipped from V and 6 bases from J, the junction kept 6 bases outside the gene matches. CDR3 DNA sequence: TGTGCCAGCAGCTTAGGGCAGGGGGTCTTCGAGCAGTACTTC. Translation: CASSLGQGVFEQYF.

This clonotype was seen a few times. The chain carries TRBV6-6 and TRBJ1-1; tentatively, D is TRBD1 (5 bases). The CDR3 covers 14 residues. Between the trimmed V and J ends, which lost 7 bases and 2 bases, there was a span of 14 bases. Germline V CDR1 and CDR2: MNHNY, SVGAGI (reference sequence). The CDR3 nucleotides are TGTGCCAGCACCCGGGACTTCAGAAACACTGAAGCTTTCTTT. Translation gives CASTRDFRNTEAFF.

This sequence joins TRBV16 and TRBJ1-5, with no clear D. The CDR3 spans 16 residues. Germline assignment: CDR1 KGHSY and CDR2 FQNENV. Trimming left V 2 bases short and J 2 bases short, with 13 bases between. The CDR3 reads CASSQLTRVGNQPQHF. DNA for the CDR3: TGTGCCAGCAGCCAACTTACTAGGGTGGGCAATCAGCCCCAGCATTTT.

This clonotype came up a few times. A single base separates this from a much larger clone, so it may be a read error. This chain links TRBV10-2 with TRBJ2-7; possible D gene TRBD2, 6 bases. Germline V gene data show CDR1 as WSHSY and CDR2 as SAAADI. The CDR3 is 14 residues long. The V gene lost 4 bases and the J gene lost 2 bases, with 12 bases spanning the gap. The chain's CDR3 is CASSGRVGAYEQYF. CDR3 bases: TGCGCCAGCAGTGGGAGGGTCGGGGCCTACGAGCAGTACTTC.

The chain recombines TRBV5-5 with TRBJ2-1; 11 bases agree with TRBD2. Germline trimming cut 0 bases from V and 2 bases from J; bases unmatched to any gene: 4. Germline V gene lookup returns CDR1 SGHKS and CDR2 YYEKEE (reference sequence). There are 17 residues in the CDR3. The CDR3 region has the DNA TGTGCCAGCAGCTTGGGTCCACTAGCGGGAGCCTACAATGAGCAGTTCTTC. Amino acids: CASSLGPLAGAYNEQFF.

V and J are TRBV10-3 and TRBJ1-1, with D maybe TRBD1 (5 bases). The V and J ends lost 4 bases and 5 bases respectively, with 20 bases between them. The CDR3 extends over 16 amino acids. From germline, CDR1 is ENHRY and CDR2 SYGVKD. The CDR3 sequence is CAISGREGSVRTEAFF. The CDR3 nucleotides read TGTGCCATCAGTGGACGGGAGGGGTCCGTGAGGACTGAAGCTTTCTTT.

This rearrangement joins TRBV7-2 to TRBJ2-7, with 15 bases matching TRBD2. With V trimmed by 2 bases and J by 0 bases, 5 bases remained unmatched. The CDR3 runs to 18 residues. The germline gives CDR1 SGHTA, CDR2 FQGNSA. CDR3 protein: CASSLRGTSGRRSYEQYF. The CDR3 DNA sequence: TGTGCCAGCAGCTTAAGGGGGACTAGCGGGAGGCGCTCCTACGAGCAGTACTTC.

This chain uses TRBV6-5 with TRBJ1-1; no reliable D call. V lost 2 bases, J lost 8 bases, and 12 bases lay in between. Per germline, CDR1 MNHEY and CDR2 SVGAGI. CDR3 length equals 13 residues. The CDR3 reads CASSYRGDSEAFF. The CDR3 bases are TGTGCCAGCAGTTACCGTGGAGATTCCGAAGCTTTCTTT.